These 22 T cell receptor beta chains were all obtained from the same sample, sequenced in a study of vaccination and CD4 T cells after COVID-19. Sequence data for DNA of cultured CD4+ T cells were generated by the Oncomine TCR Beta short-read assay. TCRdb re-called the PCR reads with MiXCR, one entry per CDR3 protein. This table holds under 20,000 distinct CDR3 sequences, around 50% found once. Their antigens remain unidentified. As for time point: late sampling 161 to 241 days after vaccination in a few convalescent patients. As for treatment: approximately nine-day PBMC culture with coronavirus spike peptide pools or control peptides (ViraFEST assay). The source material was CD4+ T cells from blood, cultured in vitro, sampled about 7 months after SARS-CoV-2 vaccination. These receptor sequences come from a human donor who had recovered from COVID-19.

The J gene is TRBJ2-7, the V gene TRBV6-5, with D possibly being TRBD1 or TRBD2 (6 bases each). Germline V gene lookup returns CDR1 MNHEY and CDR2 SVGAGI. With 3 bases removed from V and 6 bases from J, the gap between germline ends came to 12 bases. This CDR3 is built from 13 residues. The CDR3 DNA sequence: TGTGCCAGCAGTTATGTCGGGGGCGGCGAGCAGTACTTC. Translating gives CASSYVGGGEQYF.

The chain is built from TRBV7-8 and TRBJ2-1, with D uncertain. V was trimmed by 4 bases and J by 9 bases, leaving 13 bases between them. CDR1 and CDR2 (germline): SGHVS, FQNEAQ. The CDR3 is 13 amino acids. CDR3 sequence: CASSSESSGEQFF. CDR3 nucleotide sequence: TGTGCCAGCAGCTCGGAGAGCTCTGGTGAGCAGTTCTTC.

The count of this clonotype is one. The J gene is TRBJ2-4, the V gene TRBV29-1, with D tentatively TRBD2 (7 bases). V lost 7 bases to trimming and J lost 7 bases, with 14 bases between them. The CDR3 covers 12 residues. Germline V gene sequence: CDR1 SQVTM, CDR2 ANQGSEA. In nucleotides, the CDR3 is TGCAGCGCCCGACGGGGGGCGAACATTCAGTACTTC. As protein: CSARRGANIQYF.

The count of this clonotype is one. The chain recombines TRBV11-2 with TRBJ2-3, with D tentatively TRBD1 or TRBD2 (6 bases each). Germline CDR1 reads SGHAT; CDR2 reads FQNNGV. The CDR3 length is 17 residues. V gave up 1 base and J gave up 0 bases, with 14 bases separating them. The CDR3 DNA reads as TGTGCCAGCAGCTTAGGGTGGGGGGCAGATAGCACAGATACGCAGTATTTT. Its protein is CASSLGWGADSTDTQYF.

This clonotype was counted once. The DNA for the CDR3 is TGCAGTGCTAGGGTCAGACGGGATCCCCATACGCAGTATTTT. Translation gives CSARVRRDPHTQYF. This chain joins TRBV20-1 and TRBJ2-3, with D maybe TRBD2 (5 bases). The V end lost 3 bases, the J end lost 7 bases, and 17 bases lay between the germline ends. This CDR3 has 14 residues. CDR1 and CDR2 from the germline V gene are DFQATT and SNEGSKA (reference sequence).

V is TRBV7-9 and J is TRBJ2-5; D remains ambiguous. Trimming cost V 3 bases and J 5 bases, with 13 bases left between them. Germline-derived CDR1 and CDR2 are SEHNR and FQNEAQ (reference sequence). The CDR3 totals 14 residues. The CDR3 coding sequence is TGTGCCAGCAGCTTTAGAAGGGATCGGGAGACCCAGTACTTC. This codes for CASSFRRDRETQYF. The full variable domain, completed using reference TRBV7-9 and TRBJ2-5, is DTGVSQNPRHKITKRGQNVTFRCDPISEHNRLYWYRQTLGQGPEFLTYFQNEAQLEKSRLLSDRFSAERPKGSFSTLEIQRTEQGDSAMYLCASSFRRDRETQYFGPGTRLLVL.

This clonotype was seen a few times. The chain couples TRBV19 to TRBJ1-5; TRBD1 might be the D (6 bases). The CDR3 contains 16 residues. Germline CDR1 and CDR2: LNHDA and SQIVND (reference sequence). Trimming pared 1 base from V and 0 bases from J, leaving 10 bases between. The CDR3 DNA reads TGTGCCAGTAGTATAGTCAGGGGAGATAGCAATCAGCCCCAGCATTTT. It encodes CASSIVRGDSNQPQHF.

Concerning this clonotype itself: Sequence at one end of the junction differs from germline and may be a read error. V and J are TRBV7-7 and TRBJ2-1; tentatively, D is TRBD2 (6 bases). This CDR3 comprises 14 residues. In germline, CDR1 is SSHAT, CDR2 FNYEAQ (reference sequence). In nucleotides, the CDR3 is TGTGCTAGCAGCTTAACAGCGGGCGCAAATGAGCAGTTCTTC. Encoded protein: CASSLTAGANEQFF.

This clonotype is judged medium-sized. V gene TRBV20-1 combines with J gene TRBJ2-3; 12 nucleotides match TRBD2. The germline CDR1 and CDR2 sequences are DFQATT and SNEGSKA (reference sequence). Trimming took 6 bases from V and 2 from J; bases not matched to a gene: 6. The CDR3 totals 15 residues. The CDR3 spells CSAPGLAGNTDTQYF. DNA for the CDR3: TGCAGTGCGCCCGGACTAGCGGGGAACACAGATACGCAGTATTTT.

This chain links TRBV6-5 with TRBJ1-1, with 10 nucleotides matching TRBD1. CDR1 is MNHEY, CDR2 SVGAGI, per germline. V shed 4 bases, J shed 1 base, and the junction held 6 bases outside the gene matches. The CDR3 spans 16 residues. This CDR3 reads CASSSYGDRGNTEAFF. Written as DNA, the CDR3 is TGTGCCAGCAGTTCGTACGGGGACAGGGGGAACACTGAAGCTTTCTTT.

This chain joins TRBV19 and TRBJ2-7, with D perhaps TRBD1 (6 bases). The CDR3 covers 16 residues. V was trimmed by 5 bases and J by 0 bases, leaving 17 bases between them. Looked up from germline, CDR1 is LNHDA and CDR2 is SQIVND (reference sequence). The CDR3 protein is CASSPTGTHISYEQYF. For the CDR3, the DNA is TGTGCCAGTAGTCCGACCGGGACACATATCTCCTACGAGCAGTACTTC.

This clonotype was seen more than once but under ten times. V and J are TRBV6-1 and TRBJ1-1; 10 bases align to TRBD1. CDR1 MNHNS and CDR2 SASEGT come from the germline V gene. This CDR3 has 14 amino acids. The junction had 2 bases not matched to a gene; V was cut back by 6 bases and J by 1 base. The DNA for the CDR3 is TGTGCCAGCAGCGACAGGGGGCGGAACACTGAAGCTTTCTTT. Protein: CASSDRGRNTEAFF.

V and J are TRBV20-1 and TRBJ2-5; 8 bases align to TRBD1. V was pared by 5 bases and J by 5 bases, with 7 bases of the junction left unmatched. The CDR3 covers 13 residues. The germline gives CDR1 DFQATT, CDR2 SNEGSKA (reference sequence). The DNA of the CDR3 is TGCAGTGCTGGACAGGGCGTAGGGGAGACCCAGTACTTC. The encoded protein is CSAGQGVGETQYF.

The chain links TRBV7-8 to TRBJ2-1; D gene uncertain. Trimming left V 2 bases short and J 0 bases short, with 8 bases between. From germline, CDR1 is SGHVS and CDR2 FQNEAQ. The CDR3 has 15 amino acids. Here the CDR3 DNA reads TGTGCCAGCAGCTTACGGCCGGGCTCCTACAATGAGCAGTTCTTC. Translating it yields CASSLRPGSYNEQFF.

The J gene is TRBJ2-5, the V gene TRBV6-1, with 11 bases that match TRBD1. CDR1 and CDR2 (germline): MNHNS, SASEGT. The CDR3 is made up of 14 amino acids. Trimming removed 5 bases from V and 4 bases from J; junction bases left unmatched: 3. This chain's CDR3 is CASSLGTGGETQYF. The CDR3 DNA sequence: TGTGCCAGCAGTCTAGGGACAGGGGGAGAGACCCAGTACTTC.

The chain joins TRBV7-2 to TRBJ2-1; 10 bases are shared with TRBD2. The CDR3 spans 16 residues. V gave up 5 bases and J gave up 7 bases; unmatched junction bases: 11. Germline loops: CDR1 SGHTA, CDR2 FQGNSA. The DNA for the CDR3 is TGTGCCAGCAGCCGTCCAACTAGCGGGGACGGGAATGAGCAGTTCTTC. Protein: CASSRPTSGDGNEQFF.

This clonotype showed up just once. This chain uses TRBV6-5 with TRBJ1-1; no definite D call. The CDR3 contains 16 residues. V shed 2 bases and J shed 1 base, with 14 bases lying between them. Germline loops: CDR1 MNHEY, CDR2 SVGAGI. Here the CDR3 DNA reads TGTGCCAGCAGTTACGGACGGACCCCAACGAACACTGAAGCTTTCTTT. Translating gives CASSYGRTPTNTEAFF.

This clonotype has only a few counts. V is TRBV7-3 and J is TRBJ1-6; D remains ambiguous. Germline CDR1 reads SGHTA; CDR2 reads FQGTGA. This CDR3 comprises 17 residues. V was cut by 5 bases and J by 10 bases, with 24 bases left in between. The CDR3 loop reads CASSQSHGSYYLSPLHF. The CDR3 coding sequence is TGTGCCAGCAGCCAGAGCCACGGATCGTATTACTTGTCACCCCTCCACTTT. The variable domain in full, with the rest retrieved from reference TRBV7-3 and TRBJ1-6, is GAGVSQTPSNKVTEKGKYVELRCDPISGHTALYWYRQSLGQGPEFLIYFQGTGAADDSGLPNDRFFAVRPEGSVSTLKIQRTERGDSAVYLCASSQSHGSYYLSPLHFGNGTRLTVT.

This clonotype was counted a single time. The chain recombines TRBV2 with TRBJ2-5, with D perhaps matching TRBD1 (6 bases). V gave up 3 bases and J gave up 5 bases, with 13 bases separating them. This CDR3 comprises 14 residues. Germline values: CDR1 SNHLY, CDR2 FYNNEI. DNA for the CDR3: TGTGCCAGCAGTGACCTACAGGGTGGTGAGACCCAGTACTTC. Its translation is CASSDLQGGETQYF.

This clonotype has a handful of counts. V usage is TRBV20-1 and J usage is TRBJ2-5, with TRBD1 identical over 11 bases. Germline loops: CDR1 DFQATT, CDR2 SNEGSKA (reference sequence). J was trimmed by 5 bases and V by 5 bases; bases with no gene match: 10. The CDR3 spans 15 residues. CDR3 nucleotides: TGCAGTGCTGCGGGACAGGGGGACAATCGCGAGACCCAGTACTTC. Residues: CSAAGQGDNRETQYF.

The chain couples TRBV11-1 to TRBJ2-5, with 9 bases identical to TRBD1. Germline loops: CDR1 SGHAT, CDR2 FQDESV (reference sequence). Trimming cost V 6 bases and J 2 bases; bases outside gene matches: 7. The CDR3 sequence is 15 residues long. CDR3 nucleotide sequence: TGTGCCAGCAGACAAGGACAGGGGAGGCAAGAGACCCAGTACTTC. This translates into CASRQGQGRQETQYF.

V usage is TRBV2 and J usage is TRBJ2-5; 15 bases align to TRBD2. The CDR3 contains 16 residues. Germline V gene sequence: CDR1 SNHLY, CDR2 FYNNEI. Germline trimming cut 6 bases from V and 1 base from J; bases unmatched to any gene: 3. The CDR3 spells CASRGLAGGSQETQYF. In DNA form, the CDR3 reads TGTGCCAGCAGGGGACTAGCGGGGGGCTCCCAAGAGACCCAGTACTTC.